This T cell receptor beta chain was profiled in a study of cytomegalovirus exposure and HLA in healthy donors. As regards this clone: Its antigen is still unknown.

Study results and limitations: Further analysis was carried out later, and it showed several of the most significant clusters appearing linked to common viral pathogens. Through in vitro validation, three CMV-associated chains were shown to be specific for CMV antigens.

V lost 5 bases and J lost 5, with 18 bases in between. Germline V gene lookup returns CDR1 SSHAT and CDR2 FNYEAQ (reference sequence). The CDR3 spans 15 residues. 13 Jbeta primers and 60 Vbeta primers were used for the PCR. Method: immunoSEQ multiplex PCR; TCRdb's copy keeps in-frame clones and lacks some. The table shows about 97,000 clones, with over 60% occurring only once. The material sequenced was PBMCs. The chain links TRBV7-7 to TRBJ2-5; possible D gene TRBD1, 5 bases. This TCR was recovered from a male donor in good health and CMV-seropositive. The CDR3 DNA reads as TGTGCCAGCAGCCAGGGCGGTGGGGTAACGGAGACCCAGTACTTC. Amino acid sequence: CASSQGGGVTETQYF.